Described below is a single T cell receptor beta chain sequence and its context. The data belong to a study of beta chain features in type 1 diabetes. Isolated RNA was reverse transcribed in full, so expressed TCRB transcripts were sequenced. The method was immunoSEQ multiplex PCR; TCRdb's version includes in-frame clones alone and lacks a portion of them. The sample consists of 860,000 or so clones, roughly a sixth of them appearing once. Germline CDR1 reads SEHNR; CDR2 reads FQNEAQ (reference sequence). V lost 5 bases, J lost 2 bases, and 3 bases stayed unmatched. The CDR3 runs 14 residues. The chain employs TRBV7-9 and TRBJ1-5; 7 bases agree with TRBD1. This TCR was sampled from a woman between 18 and 30 years old in good health. The sequenced sample consisted of naive CD4+ T cells from blood. The DNA of the CDR3 is TGTGCCAGCAGCCGACAGGGCGGCAATCAGCCCCAGCATTTT. Residues: CASSRQGGNQPQHF.